The 10 T cell receptor beta chains below come from one sample, sequenced in a study of T cell repertoires in cytomegalovirus infection. TCRdb re-called the reads through MiXCR, storing one row per CDR3 protein. The table records some 99,000 distinct CDR3 sequences, 25% to 30% of them present only once. For these TCRs, the target antigens are not known. The starting material was CD8+ T cells from cultured PBMCs, obtained from culture after CMV antigen stimulation. These receptors originate from a human donor in good health (CMV status not recorded). Some clones in this sample may be carry-over from other donors' samples.

The V call is TRBV12-3 or TRBV12-4, the J call TRBJ2-7; D is perhaps TRBD1 (6 bases). With 8 bases removed from V and 4 bases from J, the gap between germline ends came to 9 bases. CDR3 size: 11 residues. CDR3 bases: TGTGCCAGCGCTACAGGGTACGAGCAGTACTTC. It encodes CASATGYEQYF.

Here the CDR3 reads CASSYDVDRGDTDTQYF. The CDR3 DNA sequence: TGTGCCAGCAGTTACGATGTAGACAGGGGGGACACAGATACGCAGTATTTT. The V gene is TRBV6-2 or TRBV6-3, the J gene TRBJ2-3, with 9 positions matching TRBD1. Germline CDR1 MNHEY, CDR2 SVGEGT. J lost 2 bases, V lost 2 bases, and 8 bases had no gene match. The CDR3 covers 17 residues.

With respect to this clonotype: The conserved phenylalanine or tryptophan is not found at the CDR3 terminus, so this likely reflects a read error. This chain joins TRBV27 and TRBJ2-5, with 15 bases identical to TRBD2. The CDR3 runs to 16 residues. CDR1 and CDR2 (germline): MNHEY, SMNVEV (reference sequence). V was clipped by 5 bases and J by 5 bases; unmatched bases: 6. CDR3 protein: CASSPGLAGGWETQYL. In nucleotides, the CDR3 is TGTGCCAGCAGTCCGGGACTAGCGGGGGGCTGGGAGACCCAGTACCTC.

The chain joins TRBV20-1 to TRBJ1-2, with TRBD1 as a possible D gene (5 bases). This CDR3 comprises 13 residues. Trimming removed 6 bases at V and 3 bases at J, with 14 bases between. The germline gives CDR1 DFQATT, CDR2 SNEGSKA (reference sequence). CDR3 sequence: CSATGTVDYGYTF. CDR3 bases: TGCAGTGCGACCGGGACGGTGGACTATGGCTACACCTTC.

This clonotype occurred once. The chain has TRBV6-6 and TRBJ2-1, with no clear D. V shed 5 bases and J shed 3 bases, with 8 bases lying between them. Germline CDR1 and CDR2: MNHNY and SVGAGI (reference sequence). The CDR3 has 13 amino acids. In DNA form, the CDR3 reads TGTGCCAGCAGTCCCGAGAACTACAATGAGCAGTTCTTC. Its protein is CASSPENYNEQFF.

The chain links TRBV19 to TRBJ2-5; D is undetermined. Per the germline V gene, CDR1 is LNHDA and CDR2 is SQIVND (reference sequence). The CDR3 contains 13 residues. Trimming shortened V by 3 bases and J by 2 bases, and 7 bases separated the two germline ends. The CDR3 DNA follows: TGTGCCAGTAGTATTGAAGGTCAAGAGACCCAGTACTTC. Its protein product is CASSIEGQETQYF. The full variable domain, rest sourced from reference TRBV19 and TRBJ2-5, is DGGITQSPKYLFRKEGQNVTLSCEQNLNHDAMYWYRQDPGQGLRLIYYSQIVNDFQKGDIAEGYSVSREKKESFPLTVTSAQKNPTAFYLCASSIEGQETQYFGPGTRLLVL.

Only a few counts were recorded for this clonotype. The genes are TRBV27 and TRBJ1-3; 7 bases are shared with TRBD1. CDR1 MNHEY and CDR2 SMNVEV come from the germline V gene (reference sequence). Losses at the gene ends were 5 bases for V and 4 bases for J; bases not matched to a gene: 11. This CDR3 is 16 amino acids long. Here the CDR3 reads CASSPSPTGSGNTIYF. The CDR3 coding sequence is TGTGCCAGCAGTCCCTCCCCGACAGGGTCGGGAAACACCATATATTTT.

The V call is TRBV27, the J call TRBJ1-1; tentative D call: TRBD1 (5 bases). V dropped 3 bases and J dropped 8 bases, with 16 bases sitting between them. Looked up from germline, CDR1 is MNHEY and CDR2 is SMNVEV (reference sequence). CDR3 size: 14 residues. The CDR3 sequence is CASSLMGRPWEAFF. In DNA form, the CDR3 reads TGTGCCAGCAGTTTGATGGGACGACCCTGGGAAGCTTTCTTT.

The table lists this clonotype with a few counts. The chain links TRBV4-1 to TRBJ2-1, with 8 bases that match TRBD2. Trimming took 0 bases from V and 10 from J; bases not matched to a gene: 14. In germline, CDR1 is MGHRA, CDR2 YSYEKL. The CDR3 totals 17 residues. The CDR3: CASSQDRVSGVVGEQFF. The CDR3 bases are TGCGCCAGCAGCCAAGATCGGGTTAGCGGGGTCGTGGGGGAGCAGTTCTTC.

This clonotype has a count of ten or more. The genes are TRBV7-6 and TRBJ2-5, with a weak D call TRBD1 (7 bases). The CDR3 is 17 residues long. From germline, CDR1 is SGHVS and CDR2 FNYEAQ. Trimming left V 2 bases short and J 2 bases short, with 18 bases between. The CDR3 region is CASSLMRTGGGQETQYF. The CDR3 bases are TGTGCCAGCAGCTTAATGCGGACAGGAGGGGGACAAGAGACCCAGTACTTC.